The T cell receptor (beta chain) described here comes from a study of CXCR3-negative and CXCR3-positive naive CD8 T cells. Comments on this clonotype: Its cognate antigen is unknown.

The CDR3 totals 13 residues. Notes on the study in general: Naive cells positive for CXCR3 carried more hydrophobic TRB CDR3s than CXCR3-negative ones.

Libraries were UMI-labeled 5' RACE TRB cDNA. TCRdb re-called the 5' RACE reads and catalogs CDR3 proteins one per entry, DNA excluded. This table lists around 66,000 distinct CDR3 sequences. The chain links TRBV12-3 or TRBV12-4 to TRBJ2-7. The sample comprised naive CXCR3+ CD8+ T cells from blood. Documented subset: CD45RO-CCR7+CD27+CD95- naive CD8+ T cells expressing CXCR3 (TNR3+). This TCR derives from a human donor in good health. Some clones in this sample may be carry-over from other donors' samples. The CDR3 loop reads CASSFGKVDEQYF.